Listed below are T cell receptor beta chains from one sample, sequenced in a study of T-cell reconstitution after alpha-beta-depleted transplantation in children. TCRdb re-called the PCR reads through MiXCR, storing one row per CDR3 protein. This table has over 80,000 distinct CDR3 sequences, around 22% appearing once. Sequences were derived from PBMCs, sampled before TCRalphabeta/CD19-depleted stem cell transplant. The source of these receptors is a boy aged 2 to 9 with acute lymphoblastic leukemia, due to receive a stem cell transplant. CDR3s leave out the opening cysteine and the closing phenylalanine or tryptophan. Expanded clones get a size class; other rows say once, few or many, or leave the size out.

v_gene: TRBV6-1
j_gene: TRBJ2-2
len: 11
abundance: .
CDR3aa: ASSVYAPGELF

v_gene: TRBV9
j_gene: TRBJ2-1
len: 13
abundance: many
CDR3aa: ASSHLAGGPNEQF

v_gene: TRBV5-6
j_gene: TRBJ1-2
len: 13
abundance: .
CDR3aa: ASSSPTGNNYGYT

v_gene: TRBV12-3/TRBV12-4
j_gene: TRBJ1-1
len: 14
abundance: .
CDR3aa: ASSDELQGANTEAF

v_gene: TRBV5-1
j_gene: TRBJ1-5
len: 13
abundance: few
CDR3aa: ASSLDRGTLGPQH

v_gene: TRBV6-1
j_gene: TRBJ1-5
len: 14
abundance: .
CDR3aa: ASSETPGYSNQPQH

v_gene: TRBV5-1
j_gene: TRBJ1-3
len: 15
abundance: .
CDR3aa: ASSLGGLGGSGNTIY

v_gene: TRBV28
j_gene: TRBJ2-1
len: 13
abundance: .
CDR3aa: ASRTGTGLMGEQF

v_gene: TRBV20-1
j_gene: TRBJ1-5
len: 13
abundance: many
CDR3aa: SACTLGDRNQPQH

v_gene: TRBV5-1
j_gene: TRBJ1-2
len: 11
abundance: many
CDR3aa: ASSMDRGYGYT

v_gene: TRBV11-2
j_gene: TRBJ2-3
len: 14
abundance: .
CDR3aa: ASSLDLGSAVDTQY

v_gene: TRBV29-1
j_gene: TRBJ2-7
len: 9
abundance: many
CDR3aa: SVQTGLEQY

v_gene: TRBV7-2
j_gene: TRBJ2-3
len: 13
abundance: few
CDR3aa: ASSSGLPGADTQY

v_gene: TRBV7-8
j_gene: TRBJ2-1
len: 14
abundance: .
CDR3aa: ASSLVLASPLNEQF

v_gene: TRBV5-1
j_gene: TRBJ2-7
len: 11
abundance: .
CDR3aa: ASSSRNRGTVR

v_gene: TRBV29-1
j_gene: TRBJ2-1
len: 9
abundance: few
CDR3aa: SAPLVDEQF

v_gene: TRBV7-2
j_gene: TRBJ2-1
len: 13
abundance: few
CDR3aa: ASSLAYGGYNEQF

v_gene: TRBV5-1
j_gene: TRBJ2-1
len: 12
abundance: many
CDR3aa: ASSLALAGAVKF

v_gene: TRBV7-9
j_gene: TRBJ1-2
len: 11
abundance: few
CDR3aa: ASSLVFVEGYT

v_gene: TRBV5-6
j_gene: TRBJ2-1
len: 13
abundance: .
CDR3aa: ASSWWGLADNEQF

v_gene: TRBV12-3/TRBV12-4
j_gene: TRBJ2-7
len: 8
abundance: many
CDR3aa: ASGSVEQY

v_gene: TRBV27
j_gene: TRBJ2-2
len: 13
abundance: few
CDR3aa: ASRGSGAYTGELF

v_gene: TRBV7-9
j_gene: TRBJ2-1
len: 14
abundance: .
CDR3aa: ASSSGGGGAINEQF

v_gene: TRBV29-1
j_gene: TRBJ2-7
len: 13
abundance: many
CDR3aa: SGTFPSGAFYEQY

v_gene: TRBV19
j_gene: TRBJ2-1
len: 15
abundance: .
CDR3aa: ANRGLAGGNPYNEQF

v_gene: TRBV24-1
j_gene: TRBJ2-1
len: 11
abundance: .
CDR3aa: ATSDLRGSEQF

v_gene: TRBV5-1
j_gene: TRBJ2-1
len: 15
abundance: few
CDR3aa: ASSSQGSGGSYNEQF

v_gene: TRBV7-2
j_gene: TRBJ1-2
len: 11
abundance: few
CDR3aa: AGSLGGNYGYT

v_gene: TRBV7-6
j_gene: TRBJ2-2
len: 10
abundance: .
CDR3aa: ASSVGLGELF

v_gene: TRBV12-3/TRBV12-4
j_gene: TRBJ1-4
len: 12
abundance: few
CDR3aa: ASSFLDSREKLF

v_gene: TRBV7-9
j_gene: TRBJ1-2
len: 12
abundance: few
CDR3aa: ASSLDDSLGGYT

v_gene: TRBV28
j_gene: TRBJ2-7
len: 10
abundance: .
CDR3aa: AIQRPFYEQY

v_gene: TRBV12-3/TRBV12-4
j_gene: TRBJ2-7
len: 11
abundance: .
CDR3aa: ASNPAGRSEQY

v_gene: TRBV20-1
j_gene: TRBJ2-5
len: 12
abundance: few
CDR3aa: SARGPGMEETQY

v_gene: TRBV6-5
j_gene: TRBJ2-3
len: 13
abundance: few
CDR3aa: ASSYSQGRSDTQY

v_gene: TRBV7-6
j_gene: TRBJ2-7
len: 13
abundance: .
CDR3aa: SSSHDGGSFYEQY

v_gene: TRBV5-1
j_gene: TRBJ2-7
len: 12
abundance: .
CDR3aa: ASSTRGTTYEQY

v_gene: TRBV7-2
j_gene: TRBJ2-7
len: 11
abundance: many
CDR3aa: ASSLKRDGEQY

v_gene: TRBV20-1
j_gene: TRBJ1-3
len: 12
abundance: .
CDR3aa: SARITGSGNTIY

v_gene: TRBV12-3/TRBV12-4
j_gene: TRBJ1-5
len: 12
abundance: few
CDR3aa: ASSPRRGNQPQH

v_gene: TRBV11-2
j_gene: TRBJ2-7
len: 13
abundance: .
CDR3aa: ASSLAAIAEREQY

v_gene: TRBV3-1
j_gene: TRBJ2-1
len: 16
abundance: few
CDR3aa: ASSQLRIGLGTHNEQF

v_gene: TRBV13
j_gene: TRBJ1-2
len: 11
abundance: many
CDR3aa: ASSSGDGSGYT

v_gene: TRBV6-5
j_gene: TRBJ2-4
len: 15
abundance: .
CDR3aa: ASSSGGGEGAKNIQY

v_gene: TRBV7-9
j_gene: TRBJ1-2
len: 14
abundance: .
CDR3aa: ASSSTDEQPGDGYT

v_gene: TRBV29-1
j_gene: TRBJ1-1
len: 12
abundance: .
CDR3aa: SVGGARKNTEAF